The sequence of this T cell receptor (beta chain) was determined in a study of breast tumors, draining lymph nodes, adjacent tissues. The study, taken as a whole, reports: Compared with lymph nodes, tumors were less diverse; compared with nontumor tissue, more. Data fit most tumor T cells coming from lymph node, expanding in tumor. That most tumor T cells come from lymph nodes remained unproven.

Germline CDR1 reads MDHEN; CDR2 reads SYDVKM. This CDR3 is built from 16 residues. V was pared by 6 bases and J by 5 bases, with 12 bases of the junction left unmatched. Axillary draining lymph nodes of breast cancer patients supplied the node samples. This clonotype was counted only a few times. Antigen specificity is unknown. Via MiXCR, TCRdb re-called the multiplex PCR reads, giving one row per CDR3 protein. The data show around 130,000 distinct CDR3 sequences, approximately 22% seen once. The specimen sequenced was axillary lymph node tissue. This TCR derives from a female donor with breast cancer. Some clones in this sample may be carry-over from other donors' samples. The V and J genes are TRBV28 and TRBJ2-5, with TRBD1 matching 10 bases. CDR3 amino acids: CASRGGTGVSRETQYF. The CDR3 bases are TGTGCCAGCAGGGGGGGGACAGGGGTGTCTCGGGAGACCCAGTACTTC.